Listed below are T cell receptor beta chains from one sample, sequenced in a study of T cells in Graves' hyperthyroidism and ophthalmopathy. TCRdb used MiXCR to reprocess the multiplex PCR reads, holding one entry per CDR3 protein. The repertoire holds 500,000 to 750,000 distinct CDR3 sequences, with 14% as singletons. Source material: blood. The receptors were sampled from a woman aged 18-35 years with Graves' ophthalmopathy. CDR3s include the opening cysteine and the closing phenylalanine or tryptophan. A D gene is named only where the DNA matches it firmly. The listing skips clone size in some rows; elsewhere it reads once, few, many or a size class.

many TRBD2 TRBJ2-3 TRBV2 TGTGCCATCGAGCGGGAGCGGACAGATACGCAGTATTTT CAIERERTDTQYF
- TRBD2 TRBJ2-5 TRBV20-1 TGCAGTGCTAGGGAAACTAGCGGGCCGTACCAGAAGACCCAGTACTTC CSARETSGPYQKTQYF
many - TRBJ1-2 TRBV11-3 TGTGCCAGCAGCTTAGCCGGCAGGAACTATGGCTACACCTTC CASSLAGRNYGYTF
many - TRBJ1-1 TRBV5-1 TGCGCCAGCAGCCCCGAACAAAGCGCACGGACTGAAGCTTTCTTT CASSPEQSARTEAFF
many - TRBJ1-2 TRBV6-8 TGTGCCAGCAGTTACTCGTGGGTTATCCGGCCGAACAATAACTATGGCTACACCTTC CASSYSWVIRPNNNYGYTF
many TRBD2 TRBJ2-1 TRBV2 TGTGCCAGCGGGGGGACTAGCGCCTACAATGAGCAGTTCTTC CASGGTSAYNEQFF
few - TRBJ2-5 TRBV19 TGTGCCTCGAGGCACCCCGGGGAGACCCAGTACTTC CASRHPGETQYF
many - TRBJ2-3 TRBV2 TGTGCCAGCACCAAAGCCCTTCAGGGTCGTGGGGCAGATACGCAGTATTTT CASTKALQGRGADTQYF
many TRBD1 TRBJ1-1 TRBV12-3/TRBV12-4 TGTGCCAGCAGTTTAATACAGGGGAAAGGAGACACTGAAGCTTTCTTT CASSLIQGKGDTEAFF
many - TRBJ1-5 TRBV30 TGTGCCTGGAATCGTGGCAATCAGCCCCAGCATTTT CAWNRGNQPQHF
many TRBD1 TRBJ1-5 TRBV11-3 TGTGCCAGCAGTCGGACAGGGACGAATCAGCCCCAGCATTTT CASSRTGTNQPQHF
once TRBD1 TRBJ1-2 TRBV20-1 TGCAGTGCTAGATCCCGCGGGACAGCCATCAGGGGCTACACCTTC CSARSRGTAIRGYTF
- - TRBJ2-7 TRBV2 TGTGCCAGCAGTTATGCAAATACCTACGAGCAGTACTTC CASSYANTYEQYF
many TRBD2 TRBJ2-1 TRBV30 TGTGCCTGGAGTGTGGGGCTAGCGGGGCCTCACAATGAGCAGTTCTTC CAWSVGLAGPHNEQFF
few TRBD1 TRBJ1-2 TRBV10-3 TGTGCCATCAGTGAGTCAGAGGGGGCGGATGGCTACACCTTC CAISESEGADGYTF
- - TRBJ1-1 TRBV4-1 TGCGCCAGCAGCCATCGGACACTTGAAGCTTTCTTT CASSHRTLEAFF
many TRBD1 TRBJ1-2 TRBV6-6 TGTGCCAGCAGTTACTTAGGACAGGGGGCAGGCGGCTACACCTTC CASSYLGQGAGGYTF
many TRBD2 TRBJ2-5 TRBV20-1 TGCAGTGCTGGCCCTGCCAGCGGGAGGGCCGTAGGGGAGACCCAGTACTTC CSAGPASGRAVGETQYF
- TRBD2 TRBJ2-1 TRBV12-5 TGTGCTAGTGGTTCCCCTCCGGGAGGTGAGCAGTTCTTC CASGSPPGGEQFF
many TRBD2 TRBJ2-7 TRBV15 TGTGCCACCAGTCGGGAGGACTACTCCTACGAGCAGTACTTC CATSREDYSYEQYF
many TRBD2 TRBJ2-3 TRBV20-1 TGCAGTGCTAGAGACGATCTAGCGGGAGAGTCAGATACGCAGTATTTT CSARDDLAGESDTQYF
many - TRBJ2-7 TRBV29-1 TGCAGCGTTGCTCGACTGGGGTACGAGCAGTACTTC CSVARLGYEQYF
few TRBD1 TRBJ1-1 TRBV6-4 TGTGCCAGCAGTGACTCGTGGGACAGGAGGATAAACACTGAAGCTTTCTTT CASSDSWDRRINTEAFF
many TRBD1 TRBJ1-5 TRBV6-1 TGTGCCAGCAGTCGGGGACAGTTACATAGCAATCAGCCCCAGCATTTT CASSRGQLHSNQPQHF
many TRBD1 TRBJ2-7 TRBV12-3/TRBV12-4 TGTGCCAGCAGCCGGGACAGAGAGATCGGCTACGAGCAGTACTTC CASSRDREIGYEQYF
few - TRBJ2-5 TRBV20-1 TGCAGTGCTGATGATGGTGAAGAGACCCAGTACTTC CSADDGEETQYF
many - TRBJ1-5 TRBV5-6 TGTGCCAGCAGCTTTAAGGCAGGGGATCAGCCCCAGCATTTT CASSFKAGDQPQHF
many - TRBJ2-7 TRBV28 TGTGCCAGCAGTTCCAGGGGAAGGTACGAGCAGTACTTC CASSSRGRYEQYF
many - TRBJ2-1 TRBV2 TGTGCCAGCATTGCCCCAAGTAGCAATGAGCAGTTCTTC CASIAPSSNEQFF
- - TRBJ2-2 TRBV19 TGTGCCAGTAGATGGACTACGCTAGCCACCGGGGAGCTGTTTTTT CASRWTTLATGELFF
many TRBD1 TRBJ1-1 TRBV7-9 TGTGCCAGCAGCTTAACAGGGGGTGGGGAAGCTTTCTTT CASSLTGGGEAFF
few TRBD2 TRBJ2-1 TRBV20-1 TGCAGTGCTCTAGGACTAGCGGAGAACAATGAGCAGTTCTTC CSALGLAENNEQFF
few - TRBJ1-5 TRBV20-1 TGCAGTGCTAGAAGGGGGGGGGGAAACAATCAGCCCCAGCATTTT CSARRGGGNNQPQHF
many - TRBJ1-1 TRBV12-3/TRBV12-4 TGTGCCAGCAGTTTAGCAGCGGTCATGAACACTGAAGCTTTCTTT CASSLAAVMNTEAFF
many - TRBJ2-7 TRBV6-1 TGTGCCAGCGGTGCAGCGGTTTCCTACGAGCAGTACTTC CASGAAVSYEQYF
- - TRBJ2-4 TRBV24-1 TGTGCCACCAGTGATTTGGTCAGGGGAAAAAACATTCAGTACTTC CATSDLVRGKNIQYF
- - TRBJ2-5 TRBV7-3 TGTGCCAGCAGCCGAGATCGGGGAGTGGGAGAGACCCAGTACTTC CASSRDRGVGETQYF
- TRBD1 TRBJ1-3 TRBV27 TGTGCCAGCAGTTTATCGTTCCCGCCGGGACAGGGGGCGAGGACCATATATTTT CASSLSFPPGQGARTIYF
few - TRBJ2-5 TRBV11-1 TGTGCCAGCAGCCCAGGGGTAGCGGACCACTACGAGGTGTACCAAGAGACCCAGTACTTC CASSPGVADHYEVYQETQYF
many TRBD1 TRBJ1-2 TRBV12-3/TRBV12-4 TGTGCCAGCAGTTTTGGGACAGGGGGAGGCTACACCTTC CASSFGTGGGYTF
once - TRBJ1-1 TRBV19 TGTGCCACCCCGTGGGGGGATCTGTGTACTGAAACTTTCTTT CATPWGDLCTETFF
few - TRBJ1-1 TRBV19 TGTGCCAGTAGTCCCCAGCCCACTGAAGCTTTCTTT CASSPQPTEAFF
many - TRBJ2-2 TRBV19 TGTGCCAGTAGTCTGTCTCTTGGCGGCATTAACACCGGGGAGCTGTTTTTT CASSLSLGGINTGELFF
many - TRBJ2-1 TRBV28 TGTGCCAGCAGTTTCCCAACCGACGTTACGCACTGGCATGTCAAGATGAATGAGCAGTTCTTC CASSFPTDVTHWHVKMNEQFF
few - TRBJ2-3 TRBV9 TGTGCCAGCAGAAGAGGGGGGCGAGGCACAGATACGCAGTATTTT CASRRGGRGTDTQYF
many - TRBJ2-1 TRBV11-3 TGTGCCAGCAGCTTAGGCGTGGCGACAGCCAAACCGGCGGAGCAGTTCTTC CASSLGVATAKPAEQFF
many TRBD2 TRBJ2-7 TRBV7-9 TGTGCCAGCAGCCGCCTCGGTCGCGGGAGGCCCTACGAGCAGTACTTC CASSRLGRGRPYEQYF
few TRBD1 TRBJ1-3 TRBV18 TGTGCCAGCTCACTTCGACAGGGGGACAGCTCTGGAAACACCATATATTTT CASSLRQGDSSGNTIYF
- - TRBJ2-2 TRBV20-1 TGCAGTGCTAGATCTGGGGAGCTGTTTTTT CSARSGELFF
many TRBD2 TRBJ2-1 TRBV5-1 TGCGCCAGCAGCTCTATAGCGGGAGGTCCCAATGAGCAGTTCTTC CASSSIAGGPNEQFF
- TRBD1 TRBJ2-5 TRBV28 TGTGCCAGCAGTTTATCCGGGACAGGGGAGTACTTC CASSLSGTGEYF
few TRBD2 TRBJ2-5 TRBV29-1 TGCAGCGTTGCCCCATTTTACGGGACTAGCGGAGCCACAAGGGAGACCCAGTACTTC CSVAPFYGTSGATRETQYF
many - TRBJ2-7 TRBV12-3/TRBV12-4 TGTGCCAGCAGGCTCAGGACCAGGGGAACCTACGAGCAGTACTTC CASRLRTRGTYEQYF
few - TRBJ2-6 TRBV3-1 TGTGCCAGCAGCCAAGAGGAGGGTTCGGGGGCCAACGTCCTGACTTTC CASSQEEGSGANVLTF
many - TRBJ2-1 TRBV12-5 TGTGCTAGTGGCCCCGGCAATGAGCAGTTCTTC CASGPGNEQFF